These T cell receptor beta chains were read from a single sample in a study of regulatory T cells in long-lasting Graves disease. A single record per CDR3 protein comes from TCRdb applying MiXCR to the multiplex PCR reads. Among about 620,000 distinct CDR3 sequences listed, 16% were seen once. This same sample was also part of a study on T cells in Graves' hyperthyroidism and ophthalmopathy.

The source material was peripheral blood mononuclear cells (PBMCs), sampled at new diagnosis, from a patient treated with antithyroid drugs. The receptors here all came from a woman aged 25 to 45 with Graves disease. Both conserved end residues are part of each CDR3. The D gene is left open where the match is weak. Rows give clone size only sometimes, using once, few, many, or a class for an expanded clone.

V,size,D,J,DNA,CDR3
TRBV28,many,-,TRBJ2-3,TGTGCCAGCAGCGCCGGAGTTGTGGGATGGGCTTTCGGAGATACGCAGTATTTT,CASSAGVVGWAFGDTQYF
TRBV27,many,-,TRBJ2-1,TGTGCCAGCAGTTTATCTGGGCGCACCTACAATGAGCAGTTCTTC,CASSLSGRTYNEQFF
TRBV7-9,many,-,TRBJ1-2,TGTGCCAGCAGCCTCGGCGACAGTCCCTATGGCTACACCTTC,CASSLGDSPYGYTF
TRBV15,few,TRBD1,TRBJ2-1,TGTGCCACCAGCCAGGACAGGGGGAATGAGCAGTTCTTC,CATSQDRGNEQFF
TRBV2,few,-,TRBJ2-1,TGTGCCAGCAGCGACTTCCCCTACAATGAGCAGTTCTTC,CASSDFPYNEQFF
TRBV2,many,-,TRBJ1-4,TGTGCCAGCAGTGTCTCTTCGGGGAATAATGAAAAACTGTTTTTT,CASSVSSGNNEKLFF
TRBV19,many,-,TRBJ1-1,TGTGCCAGTAGTAAACGGGGTGGGAACACTGAAGCTTTCTTT,CASSKRGGNTEAFF
TRBV5-1,-,-,TRBJ1-2,TGCGCCAGCAGCTTGGTTAGCGGCAGGAACTATGGCTACACCTTC,CASSLVSGRNYGYTF
TRBV12-3/TRBV12-4,-,TRBD1,TRBJ2-2,TGTGCCAGCAGTCCCTCCCGGGGACAGGGTGAGGGGGAGCTGTTTTTT,CASSPSRGQGEGELFF
TRBV24-1,many,-,TRBJ2-5,TGTGCCACCAGTGATTTAGGCTTAGAGACCCAGTACTTC,CATSDLGLETQYF
TRBV29-1,-,-,TRBJ2-3,TGCAGCGTTGAGTTATACAGCAGCACAGATACGCAGTATTTT,CSVELYSSTDTQYF
TRBV19,few,-,TRBJ2-3,TGTGCCAGTAGTTTCTCCCACCTGACCTACACAGATACGCAGTATTTT,CASSFSHLTYTDTQYF
TRBV5-4,few,-,TRBJ2-1,TGTGCCAGCAGCTTTCAAGGGGATGGTGAGCAGTTCTTC,CASSFQGDGEQFF
TRBV28,-,-,TRBJ2-1,TGTGCCAGCAGTTTACGGGCGGTTTCCTACAATGAGCAGTTCTTC,CASSLRAVSYNEQFF
TRBV20-1,few,-,TRBJ2-6,TGCAGTGCTAGTAGACAAGCCTCTGGGGCCAACGTCCTGACTTTC,CSASRQASGANVLTF
TRBV14,-,-,TRBJ1-1,TGTGCCAGCAGCCAAGATAGTCGGGCATTCAGGGCTTTCTTT,CASSQDSRAFRAFF
TRBV24-1,many,TRBD1,TRBJ1-5,TGTGCCACCGGAGGGACAGGGGCGAATCAGCCCCAGCATTTT,CATGGTGANQPQHF
TRBV20-1,-,TRBD1,TRBJ1-1,TGCAGTGCTTCTTATTCCGGGACAGGGGCCGAAGCTTTCTTT,CSASYSGTGAEAFF
TRBV30,once,-,TRBJ1-1,TGTGCCTGGAGTAAGGGCCCGGCGGACACTGAAGCTTTCTTT,CAWSKGPADTEAFF
TRBV6-2/TRBV6-3,-,-,TRBJ2-6,TGTGCCAGCAGTATCTCAGGGGTTGGGGCCAACGTCCTGACTTTC,CASSISGVGANVLTF
TRBV12-3/TRBV12-4,-,-,TRBJ2-7,TGTGCCAGCGGCGGTGGGCTGCGGTCGTACGAGCAGTACTTC,CASGGGLRSYEQYF
TRBV2,many,-,TRBJ1-2,TGTGCCAGCACTGGTAACAGGGACGGCGACTATGGCTACACCTTC,CASTGNRDGDYGYTF
TRBV12-3/TRBV12-4,many,-,TRBJ1-1,TGTGCCAGCAGGCCACTGGGCAGAATGAACACTGAAGCTTTCTTT,CASRPLGRMNTEAFF
TRBV6-1,few,TRBD2,TRBJ2-4,TGTGCCAGCAGTGAAGCGCTTTCGGGGGGGGACATTCAGTACTTC,CASSEALSGGDIQYF
TRBV14,-,TRBD1,TRBJ1-6,TGTGCCAGCAGCCCAGGGGGCGCAAGGCCCCTCCACTTT,CASSPGGARPLHF
TRBV7-2,many,-,TRBJ2-7,TGTGCCAGCAGCTTGCACTACGAGCAGTACTTC,CASSLHYEQYF
TRBV20-1,-,TRBD2,TRBJ2-2,TGCAGTGCAGGCGGTAGCGGGAGGTTCGGGGAGCTGTTTTTT,CSAGGSGRFGELFF
TRBV11-2,many,-,TRBJ2-5,TGTGCCAGCAGCTTACGGGGGCCAGAGACCCAGTACTTC,CASSLRGPETQYF
TRBV30,few,TRBD2,TRBJ2-1,TGTGCCTGGAGTTCCTGGGGGCTAGCGGGTTCCAAGAGCTCCTACAATGAGCAGTTCTTC,CAWSSWGLAGSKSSYNEQFF
TRBV15,many,-,TRBJ2-3,TGTGCCACCAGCAGAGACGCGGACGAGTCGTATTTT,CATSRDADESYF
TRBV5-1,few,-,TRBJ1-1,TGCGCCAGCAGCGAGCTGGGAAGGGACACTGAAGCTTTCTTT,CASSELGRDTEAFF
TRBV2,few,-,TRBJ2-6,TGTGCCAGCAGCCAAGATCCGAGCTCTGGGGCCAACGTCCTGACTTTC,CASSQDPSSGANVLTF
TRBV7-9,-,-,TRBJ1-3,TGTGCCAGCAGCGAAATAAGCTCTGGAAACACCATATATTTT,CASSEISSGNTIYF
TRBV9,many,-,TRBJ2-1,TGTGCCAGCAGCGTAGCAGGGCGGGACTCCTACAATGAGCAGTTCTTC,CASSVAGRDSYNEQFF
TRBV28,many,-,TRBJ2-6,TGTGCCAGCAGGGTAGCAATCAACTCTGGGGCCAACGTCCTGACTTTC,CASRVAINSGANVLTF
TRBV20-1,-,-,TRBJ2-7,TGCAGTGCCCCCGGGAGAGGGAATGAGCAGTACTTC,CSAPGRGNEQYF
TRBV12-3/TRBV12-4,many,-,TRBJ2-1,TGTGCCAGCAGTTTACGTGGGCTCGACAATGAGCAGTTCTTC,CASSLRGLDNEQFF
TRBV20-1,many,-,TRBJ2-1,TGCAGTGCCGATGACAGCAACAATGAGCAGTTCTTC,CSADDSNNEQFF
TRBV14,few,-,TRBJ2-3,TGTGCCAGCAGCCCCGGGCTGGTAGGAACAGATACGCAGTATTTT,CASSPGLVGTDTQYF
TRBV15,-,-,TRBJ2-7,TGTGCCACCAGCTTCTCGACCAGCTCCTACGAGCAGTACTTC,CATSFSTSSYEQYF
TRBV5-5,many,-,TRBJ1-1,TGTGCCAGCAGCTTGGAGGCTCGGACTGAAGCTTTCTTT,CASSLEARTEAFF
TRBV4-1,few,-,TRBJ2-7,TGCGCCAGCAGTTACAGGGACGGCTCTGACGAGCAGTACTTC,CASSYRDGSDEQYF
TRBV28,-,-,TRBJ1-6,TGTGCCAGCCGCCCGGAGGTCTCCTATAATTCACCCCTCCACTTT,CASRPEVSYNSPLHF